The present T cell receptor (beta chain) was sequenced within a study of CD8 T cells in ankylosing spondylitis. From germline, CDR1 is SGDLS and CDR2 YYNGEE. The CDR3 is made up of 16 amino acids. Trimming cost V 3 bases and J 2 bases, with 17 bases left between them. Each CDR3 protein gets one entry after TCRdb re-called the 5' RACE reads with MiXCR. This repertoire shows some 220,000 distinct CDR3 sequences, 10% found once; its top ten account for roughly 2.5%. The sequence was obtained from a male donor with ankylosing spondylitis or in good health (not recorded which). Material: blood, either unsorted or a sorted T cell fraction (not recorded which). This chain links TRBV9 with TRBJ2-5; unclear D gene. The CDR3 loop is CASSADRAPKQETQYF. Written as DNA, the CDR3 is TGTGCCAGCAGCGCCGATCGGGCTCCTAAACAAGAGACCCAGTACTTC.